The entry below describes one T cell receptor (beta chain). Enrolled through a virtual design, the participants were between roughly 18 and 89 years of age and came from about two dozen US areas. Clinical history as reported by participants underpinned cohort assignment. This sample was included in a study of blood T cell repertoires in COVID-19. Study in general: Donors in the United States, Italy and Spain gave samples during acute or convalescent COVID-19.

Germline V gene sequence: CDR1 SGHKS, CDR2 YYEKEE (reference sequence). The CDR3 has 15 amino acids. The V end lost 0 bases, the J end lost 0 bases, and 7 bases lay between the germline ends. Under the authors' procedure: Reference gene primer amplification gave estimated nucleated cell counts. The data were produced by immunoSEQ multiplex PCR, yet TCRdb's version contains in-frame clones alone and is incomplete. V, J and clone size are taken as reported in that table, and D and trimming were inferred from the DNA itself. Among 150,000 to 200,000 clones listed, 76% were seen once. The sample consisted of PBMCs or T cells enriched from blood (not recorded which). The chain has TRBV5-5 and TRBJ1-5, with D possibly being TRBD1 (6 bases). The sequence derives from a woman aged 45-65 years with acute COVID-19. The CDR3 nucleotides are TGTGCCAGCAGCTTGGCAGGGGATAGCAATCAGCCCCAGCATTTT. It codes for CASSLAGDSNQPQHF.